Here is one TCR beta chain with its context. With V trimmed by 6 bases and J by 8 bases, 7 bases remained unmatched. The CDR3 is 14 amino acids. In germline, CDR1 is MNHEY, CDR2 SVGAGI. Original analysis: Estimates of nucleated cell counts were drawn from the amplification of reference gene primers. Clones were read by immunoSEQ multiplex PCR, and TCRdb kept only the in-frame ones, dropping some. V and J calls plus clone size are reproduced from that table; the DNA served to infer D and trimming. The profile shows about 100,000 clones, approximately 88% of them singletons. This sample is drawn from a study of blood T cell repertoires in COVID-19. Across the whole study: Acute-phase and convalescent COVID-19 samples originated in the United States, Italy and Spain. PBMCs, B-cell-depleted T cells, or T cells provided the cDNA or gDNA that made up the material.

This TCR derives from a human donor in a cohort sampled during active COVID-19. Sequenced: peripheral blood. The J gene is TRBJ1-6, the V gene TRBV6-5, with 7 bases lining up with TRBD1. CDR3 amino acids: CASSLTGEYSPLHF. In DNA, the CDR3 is TGTGCCAGCAGCCTTACAGGGGAGTATTCACCCCTCCACTTT.